This entry lists 2 T cell receptor beta chains sequenced from one sample in a study of CD8+ T cells in alopecia areata. RNA, once extracted, was reverse transcribed into cDNA for use as the sequencing template. Generated by immunoSEQ multiplex PCR, the TCRdb table keeps only in-frame clones and is missing some. The sample has about 110,000 clones, none seen only once. The sequenced sample consisted of lesional skin. The source is a C3H/HeJ mouse with alopecia areata. The MHC haplotype of the strain is H2-k.

Details on this clone: These gene names are mouse names. The sequenced fragment ends 4 residues before the CDR3 boundary, so the rest is inferred from the germline J gene. The chain joins TRBV13-1 to TRBJ2-1, with 9 bases identical to TRBD1. V lost 3 bases and J lost 6; bases outside the gene matches: 7. The CDR3 sequence is 15 residues long. Germline V CDR1 and CDR2: NSHNY, SYGAGN. Incomplete CDR3 DNA: TGTGCCAGCAGTGCACAGGGGGCAGGGCGTGCT. It yields the protein CASSAQGAGRA. In full, the CDR3 reads CASSAQGAGRAEQFF.

This clone was picked up a small number of times. Gene names denote mouse genes. The read terminates 4 residues before the CDR3 end, so the remaining end is supplied by the germline J gene. This chain connects TRBV19 to TRBJ2-4; 8 bases line up with TRBD2. Germline V gives CDR1 FNHDT, CDR2 SITEND (reference sequence). The CDR3 runs to 13 residues. The covered CDR3 bases are TGTGCCAGCAGCCGGGACTGGAAAAAC. It translates to CASSRDWKN. The whole CDR3 reads CASSRDWKNTLYF.